Below, 7 T cell receptor beta chains from the same sample are listed, as sequenced in a study of shared clonotypes between healthy human individuals. Naivety among CD8 cells was defined by CD45RO negativity and positive CCR7 selection, thereby excluding terminally differentiated effector memory CD45RA+ cells. Clones were sequenced by immunoSEQ multiplex PCR, and TCRdb holds only the in-frame ones, with some missing. The table includes millions of clones, 85% to 95% detected once. Sequenced input: naive CD8+ T cells sorted from blood. Source of these receptors: a young man in good health.

The V gene is TRBV6-5, the J gene TRBJ2-7; D perhaps matches TRBD2 (6 bases). Germline lookup yields CDR1 MNHEY and CDR2 SVGAGI. Trimming cost V 2 bases and J 6 bases, with 14 bases left between them. This CDR3 has 14 residues. The CDR3 reads CASSYGTGWGEQYF. The CDR3 bases are TGTGCCAGCAGTTACGGGACTGGCTGGGGCGAGCAGTACTTC.

This clone was observed a few times. This chain uses TRBV10-3 with TRBJ1-2, with D perhaps matching TRBD1 (5 bases). V was cut by 10 bases and J by 7 bases, with 16 bases left in between. CDR1 is ENHRY and CDR2 is SYGVKD in the germline V gene. The CDR3 is 12 amino acids. The CDR3 is CATEGNLSGYTF. Here the CDR3 DNA reads TGTGCCACCGAGGGGAATTTGAGTGGCTACACCTTC.

This chain connects TRBV7-2 to TRBJ2-7; D may be TRBD1 (6 bases). Germline values: CDR1 SGHTA, CDR2 FQGNSA. Trimming shortened V by 5 bases and J by 0 bases, and 14 bases separated the two germline ends. This CDR3 is 15 amino acids long. CDR3 DNA sequence: TGTGCCAGCAGCCTATCCAGGGGCTACTCCTACGAGCAGTACTTC. It translates to CASSLSRGYSYEQYF. Full variable domain (remainder filled in from reference TRBV7-2 and TRBJ2-7): GAGVSQSPSNKVTEKGKDVELRCDPISGHTALYWYRQSLGQGLEFLIYFQGNSAPDKSGLPSDRFSAERTGGSVSTLTIQRTQQEDSAVYLCASSLSRGYSYEQYFGPGTRLTVT.

This clone is a singleton in its sample. V gene TRBV9 combines with J gene TRBJ2-1; the match to TRBD1 covers 11 bases. V dropped 2 bases and J dropped 3; count of bases not matched to a gene: 1. This CDR3 has 15 amino acids. From germline, CDR1 is SGDLS and CDR2 YYNGEE. This CDR3 reads CASSVGTGGYNEQFF. In DNA form, the CDR3 reads TGTGCCAGCAGCGTCGGGACAGGGGGCTACAATGAGCAGTTCTTC.

Notes on this clone: Within the sample, other DNA sequences also encode this same CDR3. The rearrangement joins TRBV4-1 to TRBJ2-7, with 15 nucleotides matching TRBD2. V shed 5 bases and J 4 bases; nucleotides not matched to a gene: 3. The germline CDR1 and CDR2 sequences are MGHRA and YSYEKL. The CDR3 covers 15 residues. The CDR3 bases are TGCGCCAGCAGCTCGGGACTAGCGGGGGGTTACGAGCAGTACTTC. This codes for CASSSGLAGGYEQYF.

The chain couples TRBV19 to TRBJ2-2, with 9 bases fitting TRBD2. Germline CDR1 LNHDA, CDR2 SQIVND (reference sequence). The CDR3 totals 15 residues. Trimming cost V 5 bases and J 6 bases; bases outside gene matches: 7. This CDR3 reads CASSDSGSGAGELFF. The DNA for the CDR3 is TGTGCCAGTAGTGATAGCGGGAGCGGGGCCGGGGAGCTGTTTTTT.

The table lists this clone with a few counts. This chain connects TRBV28 to TRBJ1-2, with D perhaps TRBD1 (5 bases). Germline lookup yields CDR1 MDHEN and CDR2 SYDVKM. With 6 bases removed from V and 3 bases from J, the gap between germline ends came to 11 bases. The CDR3 is 13 amino acids. The CDR3 DNA follows: TGTGCCAGCAGCCGGGGCGATCACTATGGCTACACCTTC. Its translation is CASSRGDHYGYTF.